The text below deals with one TCR beta chain. This entry is derived from a study of blood T cell repertoires in COVID-19. Study overall: Sources were T cells, B-cell-depleted T cells, or PBMCs; the material itself was cDNA or gDNA.

Trimming at V came to 8 bases and at J to 9 bases, leaving 15 bases not matched to a gene. Germline-derived CDR1 and CDR2 are SGHVS and FQNEAQ. This CDR3 is built from 14 residues. The authors' processing: Amplification of reference gene primers was used by the study to estimate nucleated cell counts. Only in-frame clones appear in the TCRdb table, and some are missing; sequencing was by immunoSEQ multiplex PCR. The D gene and trimming were derived from the DNA, and the V and J assignments and clone size from that table. The table lists 150,000 or so clones, roughly 78% of them singletons. The receptor comes from a man at least 80 years old with acute or convalescent COVID-19. The specimen sequenced was peripheral blood. The chain is built from TRBV7-8 and TRBJ2-7; 8 nucleotides match TRBD2. The CDR3 is CASVPFRGGYGQYF. CDR3 in DNA: TGTGCCAGCGTTCCCTTCCGGGGGGGATATGGGCAGTACTTC.